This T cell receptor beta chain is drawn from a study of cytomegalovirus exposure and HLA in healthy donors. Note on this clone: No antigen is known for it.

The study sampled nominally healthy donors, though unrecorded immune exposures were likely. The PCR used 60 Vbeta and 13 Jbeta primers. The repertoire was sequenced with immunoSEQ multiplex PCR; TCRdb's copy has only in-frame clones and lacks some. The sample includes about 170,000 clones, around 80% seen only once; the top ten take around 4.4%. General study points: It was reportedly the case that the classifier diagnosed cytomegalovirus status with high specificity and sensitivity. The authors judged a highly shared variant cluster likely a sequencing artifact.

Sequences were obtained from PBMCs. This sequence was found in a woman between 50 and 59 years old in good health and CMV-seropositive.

The CDR3 region is CASTNLRDRAFHEQFF. In DNA form, the CDR3 reads TGTGCCAGTACCAACCTCCGGGACAGGGCTTTCCATGAGCAGTTCTTC. The chain links TRBV19 to TRBJ2-1; 9 bases line up with TRBD1. V trimming: 7 bases; J trimming: 8 bases; junction bases outside the gene matches: 15. The CDR3 consists of 16 residues. CDR1 is LNHDA and CDR2 is SQIVND in the germline V gene (reference sequence). The full variable domain, completed using reference TRBV19 and TRBJ2-1, is DGGITQSPKYLFRKEGQNVTLSCEQNLNHDAMYWYRQDPGQGLRLIYYSQIVNDFQKGDIAEGYSVSREKKESFPLTVTSAQKNPTAFYLCASTNLRDRAFHEQFFGPGTRLTVL.